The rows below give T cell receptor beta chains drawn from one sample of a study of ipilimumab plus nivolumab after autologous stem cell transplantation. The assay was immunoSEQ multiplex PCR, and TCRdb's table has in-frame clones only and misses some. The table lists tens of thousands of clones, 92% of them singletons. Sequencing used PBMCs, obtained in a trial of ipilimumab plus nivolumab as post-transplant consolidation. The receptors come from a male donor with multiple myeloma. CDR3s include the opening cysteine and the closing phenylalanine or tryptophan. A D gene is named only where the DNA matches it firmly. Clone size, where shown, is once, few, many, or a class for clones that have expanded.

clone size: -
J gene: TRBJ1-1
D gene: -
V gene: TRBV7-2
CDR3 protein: CASSSGVNIMNTEAFF
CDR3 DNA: TGTGCCAGCAGCTCTGGAGTCAACATTATGAACACTGAAGCTTTCTTT

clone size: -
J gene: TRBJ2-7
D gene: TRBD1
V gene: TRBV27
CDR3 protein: CASSPHRRTGAGYEQYF
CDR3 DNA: TGTGCCAGCAGTCCTCACCGCCGGACAGGGGCAGGATACGAGCAGTACTTC

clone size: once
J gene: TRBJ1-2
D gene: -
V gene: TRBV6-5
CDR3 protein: CASSYTPLGTVNGYTF
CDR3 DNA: TGTGCCAGCAGTTACACGCCCCTAGGGACGGTTAATGGCTACACCTTC

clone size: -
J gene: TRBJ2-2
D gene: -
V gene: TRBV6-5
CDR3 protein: CASSYRGLNTGELFF
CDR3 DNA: TGTGCCAGCAGTTACAGGGGCCTCAACACCGGGGAGCTGTTTTTT

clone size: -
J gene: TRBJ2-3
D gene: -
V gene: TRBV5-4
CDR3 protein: CASSLTDTQYF
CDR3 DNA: TGTGCCAGCAGCTTGACAGATACGCAGTATTTT

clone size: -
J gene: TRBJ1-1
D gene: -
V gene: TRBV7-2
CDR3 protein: CASSHYSVNTEAFF
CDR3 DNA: TGTGCCAGCAGCCATTACAGCGTGAACACTGAAGCTTTCTTT

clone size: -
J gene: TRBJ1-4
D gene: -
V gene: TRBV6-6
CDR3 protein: CASSAPLAGEKLFF
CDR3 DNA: TGTGCCAGCAGTGCGCCCCTAGCGGGGGAAAAACTGTTTTTT

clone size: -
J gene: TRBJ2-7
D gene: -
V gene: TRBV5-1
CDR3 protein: CASSWRLGTEQYF
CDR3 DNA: TGCGCCAGCAGCTGGAGACTGGGAACCGAGCAGTACTTC

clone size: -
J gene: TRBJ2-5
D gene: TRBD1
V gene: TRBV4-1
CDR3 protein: CASSQGVQGAQETQYF
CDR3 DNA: TGCGCCAGCAGCCAAGGAGTACAGGGGGCCCAAGAGACCCAGTACTTC

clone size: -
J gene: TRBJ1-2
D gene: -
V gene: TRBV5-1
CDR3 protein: CASHPPGVSSGYTF
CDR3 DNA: TGCGCCAGCCATCCACCAGGGGTATCCTCTGGCTACACCTTC

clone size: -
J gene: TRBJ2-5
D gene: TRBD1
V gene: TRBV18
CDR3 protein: CASTYRGHEETQYF
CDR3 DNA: TGTGCCAGCACATACAGGGGGCACGAAGAGACCCAGTACTTC

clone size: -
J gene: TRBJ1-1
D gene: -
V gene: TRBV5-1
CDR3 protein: CASSLTAMNTEAFF
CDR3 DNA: TGCGCCAGCAGCTTGACGGCCATGAACACTGAAGCTTTCTTT

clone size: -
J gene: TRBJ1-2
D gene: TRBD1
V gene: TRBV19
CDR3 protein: CASSNRGQGYGYTF
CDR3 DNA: TGTGCCAGTAGTAATCGGGGACAGGGGTATGGCTACACCTTC

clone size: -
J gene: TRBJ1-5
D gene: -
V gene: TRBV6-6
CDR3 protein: CASSYSPGDGNQPQHF
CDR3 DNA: TGTGCCAGCAGTTACTCTCCGGGCGACGGCAATCAGCCCCAGCATTTT

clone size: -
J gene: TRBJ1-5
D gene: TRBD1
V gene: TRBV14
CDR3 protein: CASSQTGTGGKHF
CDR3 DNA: TGTGCCAGCAGCCAAACTGGGACAGGGGGCAAGCATTTT

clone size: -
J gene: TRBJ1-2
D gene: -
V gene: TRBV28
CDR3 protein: CASSWDGRDYGYTF
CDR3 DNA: TGTGCCAGCAGTTGGGACGGAAGGGACTATGGCTACACCTTC

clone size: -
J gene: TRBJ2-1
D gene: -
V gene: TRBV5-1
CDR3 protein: CASSLGGEQFF
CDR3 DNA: TGCGCCAGCAGCTTGGGCGGTGAGCAGTTCTTC

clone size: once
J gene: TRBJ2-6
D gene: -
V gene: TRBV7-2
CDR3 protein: CASRGVGAGANVLTF
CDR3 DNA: TGTGCCAGCAGGGGTGTAGGGGCTGGGGCCAACGTCCTGACTTTC

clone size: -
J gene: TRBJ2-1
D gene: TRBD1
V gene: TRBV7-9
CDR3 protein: CASSSGGQGAQNEQFF
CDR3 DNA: TGTGCCAGCAGCTCCGGAGGACAGGGGGCGCAGAATGAGCAGTTCTTC

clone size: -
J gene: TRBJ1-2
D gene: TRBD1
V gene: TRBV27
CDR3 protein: CASSFRQGHGYTF
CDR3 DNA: TGTGCCAGCAGTTTCAGACAGGGTCATGGCTACACCTTC

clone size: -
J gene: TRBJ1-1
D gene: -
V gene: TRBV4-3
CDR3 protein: CASSQDQGRAEAFF
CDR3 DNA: TGCGCCAGCAGCCAAGATCAGGGAAGGGCTGAAGCTTTCTTT

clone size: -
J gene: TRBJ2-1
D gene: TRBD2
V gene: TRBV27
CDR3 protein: CGAGLREPPYNEQFF
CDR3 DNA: TGTGGGGCCGGGCTGCGGGAGCCCCCTTACAATGAGCAGTTCTTC

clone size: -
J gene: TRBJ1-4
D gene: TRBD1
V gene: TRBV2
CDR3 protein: CASSKNRGLGNEKLFF
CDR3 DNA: TGTGCCAGCAGCAAAAACAGGGGGCTGGGAAATGAAAAACTGTTTTTT

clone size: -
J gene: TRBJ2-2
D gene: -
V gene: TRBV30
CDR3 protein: CAWSVVTGELFF
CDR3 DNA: TGTGCCTGGAGTGTGGTCACCGGGGAGCTGTTTTTT

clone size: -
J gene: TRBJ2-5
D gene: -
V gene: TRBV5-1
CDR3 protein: CASSLRTGSQETQYF
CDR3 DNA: TGCGCCAGCAGCTTAAGAACAGGGTCCCAAGAGACCCAGTACTTC

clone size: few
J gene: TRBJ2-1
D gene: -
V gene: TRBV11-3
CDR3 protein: CASSETGNNEQFF
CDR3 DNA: TGTGCCAGCAGCGAAACCGGGAACAATGAGCAGTTCTTC

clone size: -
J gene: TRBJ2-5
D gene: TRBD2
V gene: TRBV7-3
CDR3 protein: CASSLGLAGGLAETQYF
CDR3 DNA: TGTGCCAGCAGCTTAGGGTTAGCGGGAGGGCTGGCTGAGACCCAGTACTTC

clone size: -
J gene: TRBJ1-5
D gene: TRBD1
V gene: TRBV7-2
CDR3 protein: CASSLAAGQGALSNQPQHF
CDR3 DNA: TGTGCCAGCTCCCTGGCAGCGGGACAGGGGGCCTTGAGCAATCAGCCCCAGCATTTT

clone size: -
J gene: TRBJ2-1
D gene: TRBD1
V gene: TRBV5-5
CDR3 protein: CASSQPGTGNEQFF
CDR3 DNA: TGTGCCAGCAGCCAACCCGGGACAGGGAATGAGCAGTTCTTC

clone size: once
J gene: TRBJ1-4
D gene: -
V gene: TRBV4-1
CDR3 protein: CASSQGPGTDEKLFF
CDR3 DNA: TGCGCCAGCAGCCAAGGACCCGGGACGGATGAAAAACTGTTTTTT

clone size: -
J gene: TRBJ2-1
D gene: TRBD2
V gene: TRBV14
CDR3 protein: CASSQEYRTSGRHEQFF
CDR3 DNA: TGTGCCAGCAGCCAAGAGTACAGGACTAGCGGGAGACATGAGCAGTTCTTC

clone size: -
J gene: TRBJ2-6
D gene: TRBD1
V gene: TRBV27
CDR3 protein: CASSSGTGYLGGANVLTF
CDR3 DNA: TGTGCCAGCAGTTCCGGGACAGGGTACTTAGGTGGGGCCAACGTCCTGACTTTC

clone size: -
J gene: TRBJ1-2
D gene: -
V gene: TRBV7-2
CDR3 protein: CASSLIGNYGYTF
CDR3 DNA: TGTGCCAGCAGCTTAATAGGGAACTATGGCTACACCTTC

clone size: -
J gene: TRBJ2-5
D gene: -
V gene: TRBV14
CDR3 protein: CASSQAGAGVQETQYF
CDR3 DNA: TGTGCCAGCAGCCAGGCGGGGGCGGGCGTCCAAGAGACCCAGTACTTC

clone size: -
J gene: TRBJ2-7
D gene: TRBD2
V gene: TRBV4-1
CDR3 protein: CASSQDRSSGGAYEQYF
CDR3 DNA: TGCGCCAGCAGCCAAGATAGGTCTAGCGGGGGGGCCTACGAGCAGTACTTC

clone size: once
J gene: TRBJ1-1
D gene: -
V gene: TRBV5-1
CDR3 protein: CASSPYKNTEAFF
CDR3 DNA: TGCGCCAGCAGCCCTTACAAGAACACTGAAGCTTTCTTT

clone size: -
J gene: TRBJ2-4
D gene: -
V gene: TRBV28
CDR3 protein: CASSLPGTRGNF
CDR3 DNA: TGTGCCAGCAGTTTGCCCGGGACGAGGGGGAACTTC